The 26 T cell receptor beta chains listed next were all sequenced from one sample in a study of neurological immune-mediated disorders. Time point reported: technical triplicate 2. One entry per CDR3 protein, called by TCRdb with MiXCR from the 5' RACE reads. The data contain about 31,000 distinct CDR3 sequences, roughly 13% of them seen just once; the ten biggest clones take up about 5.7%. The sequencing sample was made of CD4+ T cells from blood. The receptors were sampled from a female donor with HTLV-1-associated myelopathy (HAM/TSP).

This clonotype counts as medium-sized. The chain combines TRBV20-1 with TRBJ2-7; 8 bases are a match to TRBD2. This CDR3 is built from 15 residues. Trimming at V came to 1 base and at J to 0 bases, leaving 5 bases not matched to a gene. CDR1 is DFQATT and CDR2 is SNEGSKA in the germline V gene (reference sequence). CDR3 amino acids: CSARGAGGLSYEQYF. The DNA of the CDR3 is TGCAGTGCTAGAGGGGCGGGAGGTCTCTCCTACGAGCAGTACTTC.

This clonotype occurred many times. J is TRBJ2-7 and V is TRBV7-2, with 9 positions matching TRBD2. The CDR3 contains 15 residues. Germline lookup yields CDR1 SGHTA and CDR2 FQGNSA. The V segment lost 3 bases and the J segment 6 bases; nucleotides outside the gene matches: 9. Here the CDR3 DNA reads TGTGCCAGCAGCTTCCGCGGGGGGGGAGAGGCCGAGCAGTACTTC. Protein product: CASSFRGGGEAEQYF.

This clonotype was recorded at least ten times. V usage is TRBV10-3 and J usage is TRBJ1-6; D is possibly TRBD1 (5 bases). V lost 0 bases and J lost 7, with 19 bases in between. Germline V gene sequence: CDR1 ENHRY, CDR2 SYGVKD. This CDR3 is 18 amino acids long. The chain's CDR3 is CAISESVWTPSRNSPLHF. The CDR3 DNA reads TGTGCCATCAGTGAGTCAGTATGGACACCTTCTCGCAATTCACCCCTCCACTTT.

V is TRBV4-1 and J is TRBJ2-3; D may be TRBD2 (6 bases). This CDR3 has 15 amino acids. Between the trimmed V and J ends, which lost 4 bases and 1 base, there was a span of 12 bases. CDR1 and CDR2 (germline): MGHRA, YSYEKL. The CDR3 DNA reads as TGCGCCAGCAGCCGGGGGTGGGGGGGCACAGATACGCAGTATTTT. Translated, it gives CASSRGWGGTDTQYF.

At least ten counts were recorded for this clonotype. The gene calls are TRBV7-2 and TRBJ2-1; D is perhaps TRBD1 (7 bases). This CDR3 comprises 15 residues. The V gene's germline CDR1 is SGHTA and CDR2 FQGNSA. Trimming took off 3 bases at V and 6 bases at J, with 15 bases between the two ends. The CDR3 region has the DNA TGTGCCAGCAGCTTTACAGGGGAGGTCAGCAATGAGCAGTTCTTC. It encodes CASSFTGEVSNEQFF. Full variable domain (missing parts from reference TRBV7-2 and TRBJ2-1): GAGVSQSPSNKVTEKGKDVELRCDPISGHTALYWYRQSLGQGLEFLIYFQGNSAPDKSGLPSDRFSAERTGGSVSTLTIQRTQQEDSAVYLCASSFTGEVSNEQFFGPGTRLTVL.

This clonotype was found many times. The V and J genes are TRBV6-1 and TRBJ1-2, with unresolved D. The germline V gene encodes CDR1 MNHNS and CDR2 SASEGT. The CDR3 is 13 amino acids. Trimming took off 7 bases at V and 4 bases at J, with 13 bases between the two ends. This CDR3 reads CASTSYPVYGYTF. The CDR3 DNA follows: TGTGCCAGCACCTCTTACCCTGTCTATGGCTACACCTTC.

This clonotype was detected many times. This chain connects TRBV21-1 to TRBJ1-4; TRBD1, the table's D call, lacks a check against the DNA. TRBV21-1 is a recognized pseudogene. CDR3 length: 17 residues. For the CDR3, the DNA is TGTGCCAGCAATGTCGGGACAGAAGTCGCAACTAATGAAAAACTGTTTTTT. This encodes CASNVGTEVATNEKLFF.

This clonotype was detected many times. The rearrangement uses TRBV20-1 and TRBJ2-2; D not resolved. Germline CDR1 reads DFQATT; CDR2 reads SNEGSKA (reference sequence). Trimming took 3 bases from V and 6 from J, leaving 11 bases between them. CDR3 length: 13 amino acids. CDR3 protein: CSARSPPAGELFF. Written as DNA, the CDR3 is TGCAGTGCTAGGAGTCCGCCCGCCGGGGAGCTGTTTTTT.

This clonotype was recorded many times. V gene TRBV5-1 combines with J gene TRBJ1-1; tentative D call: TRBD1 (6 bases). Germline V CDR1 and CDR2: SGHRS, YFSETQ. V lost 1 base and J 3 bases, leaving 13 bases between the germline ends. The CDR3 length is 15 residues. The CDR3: CASSLQGRMDTEAFF. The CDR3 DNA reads TGCGCCAGCAGCTTGCAGGGGAGAATGGACACTGAAGCTTTCTTT.

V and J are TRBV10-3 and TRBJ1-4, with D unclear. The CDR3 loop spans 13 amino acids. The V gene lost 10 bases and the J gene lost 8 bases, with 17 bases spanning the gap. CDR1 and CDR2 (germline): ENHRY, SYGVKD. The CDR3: CASPGQLAEKLFF. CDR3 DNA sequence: TGTGCCAGTCCGGGCCAATTAGCGGAAAAACTGTTTTTT.

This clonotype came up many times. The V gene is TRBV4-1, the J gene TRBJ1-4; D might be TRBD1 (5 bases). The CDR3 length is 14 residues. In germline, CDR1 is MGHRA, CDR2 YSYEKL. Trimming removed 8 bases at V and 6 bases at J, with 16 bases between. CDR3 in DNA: TGCGCCAGCCATACTTCCGAGGGGCATGAAAAACTGTTTTTT. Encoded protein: CASHTSEGHEKLFF.

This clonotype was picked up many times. The CDR3 loop reads CASSVEQGAKGYTF. CDR3 sequence (DNA): TGCGCCAGCAGCGTGGAGCAGGGGGCGAAGGGCTACACCTTC. The genes are TRBV5-1 and TRBJ1-2; 8 bases match TRBD1. The J segment lost 8 bases and the V segment lost 4 bases, leaving 10 bases of the junction unmatched. CDR1 is SGHRS and CDR2 is YFSETQ in the germline V gene. The CDR3 totals 14 residues.

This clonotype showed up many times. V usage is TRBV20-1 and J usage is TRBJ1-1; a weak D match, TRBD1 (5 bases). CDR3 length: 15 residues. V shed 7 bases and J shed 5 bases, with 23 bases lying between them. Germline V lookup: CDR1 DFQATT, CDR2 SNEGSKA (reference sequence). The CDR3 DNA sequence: TGCAGTGTCGCCAGGGAGGGTCGGGGAAAAACTGAAGCTTTCTTT. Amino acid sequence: CSVAREGRGKTEAFF.

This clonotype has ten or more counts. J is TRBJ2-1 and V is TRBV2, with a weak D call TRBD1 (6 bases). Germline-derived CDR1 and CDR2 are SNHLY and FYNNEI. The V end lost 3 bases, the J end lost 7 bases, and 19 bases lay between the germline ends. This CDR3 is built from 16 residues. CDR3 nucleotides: TGTGCCAGCAGTGATGATAGGCCAGGGGTGGGGAATGAGCAGTTCTTC. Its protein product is CASSDDRPGVGNEQFF.

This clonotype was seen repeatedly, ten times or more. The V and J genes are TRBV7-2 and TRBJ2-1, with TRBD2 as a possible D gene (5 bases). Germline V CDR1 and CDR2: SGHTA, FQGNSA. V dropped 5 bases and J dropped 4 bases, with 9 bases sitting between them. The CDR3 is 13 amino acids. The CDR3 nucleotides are TGTGCCAGCAGCGCTGAGCGGTACAATGAGCAGTTCTTC. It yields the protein CASSAERYNEQFF.

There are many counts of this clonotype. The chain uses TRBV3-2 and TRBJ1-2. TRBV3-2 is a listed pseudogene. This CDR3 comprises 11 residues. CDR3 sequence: CASIAFVGYTF. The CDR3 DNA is TGTGCCAGCATCGCATTTGTTGGCTACACCTTC.

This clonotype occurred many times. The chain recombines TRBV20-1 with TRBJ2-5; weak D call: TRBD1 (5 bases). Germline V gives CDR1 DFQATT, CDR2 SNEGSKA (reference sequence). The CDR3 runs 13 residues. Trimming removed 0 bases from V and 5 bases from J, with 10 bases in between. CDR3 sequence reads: CSAREDTSETQYF. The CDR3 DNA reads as TGCAGTGCTAGAGAGGACACTTCTGAGACCCAGTACTTC.

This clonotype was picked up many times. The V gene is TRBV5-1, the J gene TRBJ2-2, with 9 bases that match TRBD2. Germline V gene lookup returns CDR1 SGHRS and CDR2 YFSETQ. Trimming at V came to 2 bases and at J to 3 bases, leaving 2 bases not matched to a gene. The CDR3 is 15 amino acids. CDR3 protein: CASSFSGSDTGELFF. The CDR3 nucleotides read TGCGCCAGCAGCTTTAGCGGGAGTGACACCGGGGAGCTGTTTTTT. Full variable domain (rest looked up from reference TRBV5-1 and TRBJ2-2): KAGVTQTPRYLIKTRGQQVTLSCSPISGHRSVSWYQQTPGQGLQFLFEYFSETQRNKGNFPGRFSGRQFSNSRSEMNVSTLELGDSALYLCASSFSGSDTGELFFGEGSRLTVL.

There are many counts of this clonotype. This CDR3 is CSVEIPAGGPFTQYF. CDR3 DNA sequence: TGCAGCGTTGAGATTCCGGCGGGGGGGCCCTTTACGCAGTATTTT. The chain recombines TRBV29-1 with TRBJ2-3, with 9 nucleotides matching TRBD2. The CDR3 is made up of 15 amino acids. With V trimmed by 3 bases and J by 8 bases, 12 bases remained unmatched. Germline-derived CDR1 and CDR2 are SQVTM and ANQGSEA.

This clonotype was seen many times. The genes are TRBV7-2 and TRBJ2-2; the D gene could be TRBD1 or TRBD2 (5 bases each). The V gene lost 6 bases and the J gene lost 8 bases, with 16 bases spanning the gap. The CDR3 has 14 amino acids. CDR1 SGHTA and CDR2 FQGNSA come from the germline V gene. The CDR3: CASSYPGREGELFF. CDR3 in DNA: TGTGCCAGCAGTTATCCAGGGAGAGAAGGGGAGCTGTTTTTT.

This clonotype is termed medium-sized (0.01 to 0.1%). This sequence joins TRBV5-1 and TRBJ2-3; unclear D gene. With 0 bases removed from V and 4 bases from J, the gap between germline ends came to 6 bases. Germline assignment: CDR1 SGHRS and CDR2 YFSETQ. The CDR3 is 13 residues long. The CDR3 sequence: CASSLGSPDTQYF. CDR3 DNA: TGCGCCAGCAGCTTGGGTTCCCCAGATACGCAGTATTTT.

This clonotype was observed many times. CDR3 in amino acids: CASSLSGYEQYF. For the CDR3, the DNA is TGTGCCAGCAGCTTATCCGGCTACGAGCAGTACTTC. The chain employs TRBV7-9 and TRBJ2-7; D unresolved. The CDR3 runs 12 residues. V was pared by 2 bases and J by 3 bases, with 5 bases between. Germline V CDR1 and CDR2: SEHNR, FQNEAQ (reference sequence).

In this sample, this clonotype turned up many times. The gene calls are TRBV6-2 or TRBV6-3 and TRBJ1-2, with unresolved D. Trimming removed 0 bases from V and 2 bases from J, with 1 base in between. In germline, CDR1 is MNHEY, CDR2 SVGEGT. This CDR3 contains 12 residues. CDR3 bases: TGTGCCAGCAGTTACTCCAACTATGGCTACACCTTC. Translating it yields CASSYSNYGYTF.

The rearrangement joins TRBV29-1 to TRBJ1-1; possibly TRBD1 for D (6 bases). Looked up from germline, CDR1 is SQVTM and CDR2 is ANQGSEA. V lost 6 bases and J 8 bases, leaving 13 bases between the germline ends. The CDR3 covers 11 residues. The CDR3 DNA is TGCAGCGTAGGGGGGGGTGCGGAAGCTTTCTTT. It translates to CSVGGGAEAFF.

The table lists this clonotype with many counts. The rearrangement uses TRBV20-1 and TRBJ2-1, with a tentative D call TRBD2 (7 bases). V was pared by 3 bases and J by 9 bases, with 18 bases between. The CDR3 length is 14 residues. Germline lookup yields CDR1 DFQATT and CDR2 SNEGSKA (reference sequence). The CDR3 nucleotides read TGCAGTGCTAGGCCTGCCGGGGGGCTAGTTGAGCAGTTCTTC. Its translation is CSARPAGGLVEQFF.

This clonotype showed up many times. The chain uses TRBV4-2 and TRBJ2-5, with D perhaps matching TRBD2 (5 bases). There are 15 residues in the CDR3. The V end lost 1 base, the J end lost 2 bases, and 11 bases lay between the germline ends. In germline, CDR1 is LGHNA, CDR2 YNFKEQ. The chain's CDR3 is CASSQGFPGQETQYF. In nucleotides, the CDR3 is TGTGCCAGCAGCCAAGGCTTTCCGGGACAAGAGACCCAGTACTTC.